The source of this T cell receptor beta chain is a study of blood T cell repertoires in COVID-19. As for the study in general: Samples representing acute and convalescent COVID-19 were sourced from the United States, Italy and Spain. In each case, the material was cDNA or gDNA derived from T cells, B-cell-depleted T cells, or PBMCs.

Here immunoSEQ multiplex PCR was the method, and the copy in TCRdb shows in-frame clones only, minus some. The table has about 260,000 clones, about 80% seen once; the top ten hold around 1.8%. The CDR3 sequence is 14 residues long. Per the germline V gene, CDR1 is LGHNA and CDR2 is YSLEER. V dropped 1 base and J dropped 1 base, with 7 bases sitting between them. The clonotype comes from a woman aged 80 or older with acute or convalescent COVID-19. The sequencing sample was made of peripheral blood. The chain has TRBV4-3 and TRBJ1-1; perhaps TRBD1 as D (6 bases). The CDR3 DNA follows: TGCGCCAGCAGCCAAGGCAGGGGGAACACTGAAGCTTTCTTT. As protein: CASSQGRGNTEAFF.